This is a list of T cell receptor beta chains from one sample in a study of T cells after posttransplantation cyclophosphamide. Produced via immunoSEQ multiplex PCR; TCRdb's table is partial and in-frame only. The sample is made up of nearly 25,000 clones, none counted only once. Specimen: PBMCs. The receptors derive from a woman in her fifties or sixties in good health, CMV-negative, and a related stem cell transplant donor. CDR3s include the opening cysteine and the closing phenylalanine or tryptophan.

j_call v_call cdr3_aa
TRBJ2-5 TRBV28 CASSLYGAGEETQYF
TRBJ2-5 TRBV19 CASSLPGTGPRQETQYF
TRBJ2-7 TRBV27 CASSLRQEAYEQYF
TRBJ1-1 TRBV6-1 CASTINRDIFTEAFF
TRBJ2-2 TRBV4-2 CASSWQGPTGELFF
TRBJ2-7 TRBV28 CASSYIVGTVSYEQYF
TRBJ1-1 TRBV11-2 CASSLDIRGPEAFF
TRBJ1-5 TRBV4-3 CASSQDRNSNQPQHF
TRBJ1-5 TRBV28 CASRLQGAINQPQHF
TRBJ1-2 TRBV18 CASSLAGQGTHGYTF
TRBJ2-1 TRBV7-9 CASSATLDSLLNEQFF
TRBJ2-5 TRBV4-2 CASSKVAGGQETQYF
TRBJ1-2 TRBV7-2 CASSSGTGNYGYTF
TRBJ2-7 TRBV7-2 CASSLEFSVGLSAYEQYF
TRBJ1-1 TRBV18 CASSPSRGEVAEAFF
TRBJ2-7 TRBV5-1 CASSLGEFREQYF
TRBJ2-3 TRBV11-2 CASSGGRRGTGADTQYF
TRBJ2-1 TRBV11-3 CASSLDRGTVYNEQFF
TRBJ2-7 TRBV28 CASSLGGYNSYEQYF
TRBJ1-2 TRBV5-6 CASSFGPGGGYTF
TRBJ1-1 TRBV5-1 CASSLEGDGTEAFF
TRBJ1-5 TRBV7-2 CASSSHAGESNQPQHF
TRBJ2-1 TRBV7-2 CASSGASGYNEQFF
TRBJ2-6 TRBV6-1 CASSEAYRAGANVLTF
TRBJ1-4 TRBV5-1 CASSPGGNSEKLFF
TRBJ2-2 TRBV10-3 CAISEGPGELFF
TRBJ1-4 TRBV28 CASSPLTGGAVELFF
TRBJ2-7 TRBV21-1 CASSKSPPGLAGSYEQYF
TRBJ2-3 TRBV7-9 CASSPAGTSTDTQYF
TRBJ2-1 TRBV9 CASSPKETGFSYNEQFF
TRBJ1-2 TRBV27 CASSSYGQGGYGYTF
TRBJ1-2 TRBV6-5 CASRQDRVGGYTF
TRBJ1-2 TRBV27 CASSLMGQGARNYGYTF
TRBJ1-1 TRBV11-1 CASSLFSGLNTEAFF
TRBJ1-2 TRBV19 CASSIEGRDGGYTF
NA TRBV5-1 CASRPGLAGAYEQYF
TRBJ2-6 TRBV15 CATSTPFSGANVLTF
TRBJ2-3 TRBV7-8 CASSLGPGLGGSDTQYF
TRBJ1-2 TRBV5-1 CASSLPPLGYTF
TRBJ2-3 TRBV15 CATSRDLLAVSTDTQYF
TRBJ1-1 TRBV29-1 CSVVRGGTEAFF
TRBJ2-7 TRBV10-2 CASLDRGSSEQYF
TRBJ1-4 TRBV5-4 CASSPGTVKNEKLFF
TRBJ2-1 TRBV29-1 CSVSSGTDYNEQFF
TRBJ2-3 TRBV29-1 CSVRTDTQYF
TRBJ1-4 TRBV5-1 CASREGSNEKLFF
TRBJ2-7 TRBV6-1 CASNRGSHYEQYF
TRBJ1-1 TRBV29-1 CSAGGRGGGLEAFF